What follows are 26 T cell receptor beta chains derived from one specimen sequenced in a study of blood T cell repertoires in COVID-19. Here immunoSEQ multiplex PCR was the method, and the copy in TCRdb shows in-frame clones only, minus some. The sample includes 60,000 to 85,000 clones, roughly four fifths of them seen just once. The sequencing sample was made of peripheral blood. These receptors were taken from a man in his 70s with acute or convalescent COVID-19.

The rearrangement uses TRBV24-1 and TRBJ2-1; TRBD2 agrees at 9 bases. V was clipped by 6 bases and J by 8 bases; unmatched bases: 7. Germline V gene lookup returns CDR1 KGHDR and CDR2 SFDVKD. The CDR3 runs to 14 residues. CDR3 loop: CATSQAGGWDEQFF. CDR3 sequence (DNA): TGTGCCACCAGTCAAGCGGGAGGATGGGATGAGCAGTTCTTC.

On this clone itself: At one end the junction does not follow the germline gene, possibly because of a read error. The CDR3 DNA sequence: TGTGCCAGCAGCATAGGAGGGCCGGAACACCGGGGAGCTGTTTTT. Translated, it gives CASSIGGPEHRGAVF. This rearrangement joins TRBV3-1 (or the pseudogene TRBV3-2) to TRBJ2-2; a weak D match, TRBD2 (6 bases). The germline CDR1 and CDR2 sequences are LGHDT and YNNKEL (reference sequence). This CDR3 has 15 residues.

This sequence joins TRBV19 and TRBJ2-1; no clear D. This CDR3 comprises 13 residues. Trimming took 3 bases from V and 6 from J, leaving 9 bases between them. The V gene's germline CDR1 is LNHDA and CDR2 SQIVND (reference sequence). In DNA form, the CDR3 reads TGTGCCAGTAGTATCGGTAGTCCCAATGAGCAGTTCTTC. Translated, it gives CASSIGSPNEQFF.

This rearrangement joins TRBV7-3 to TRBJ2-2, with a weak D call TRBD2 (5 bases). Germline assignment: CDR1 SGHTA and CDR2 FQGTGA. The CDR3 loop spans 15 amino acids. Trimming stripped 5 bases from V and 2 bases from J, with 12 bases between. The DNA for the CDR3 is TGTGCCAGCAGCCCCCGGACTCTAAACACCGGGGAGCTGTTTTTT. It is translated as CASSPRTLNTGELFF.

The J gene is TRBJ2-2, the V gene TRBV24-1; TRBD1 aligns across 8 bases. CDR1 and CDR2 from the germline V gene are KGHDR and SFDVKD. The CDR3 has 14 amino acids. V lost 7 bases, J lost 3 bases, and 3 bases stayed unmatched. CDR3 region: CATRGQAYTGELFF. DNA of the CDR3: TGTGCCACCAGGGGACAGGCGTACACCGGGGAGCTGTTTTTT.

The chain recombines TRBV4-1 with TRBJ2-1, with 9 bases aligning to TRBD2. CDR3 length: 18 residues. Trimming removed 2 bases from V and 7 bases from J; junction bases left unmatched: 15. Germline CDR1 reads MGHRA; CDR2 reads YSYEKL. The CDR3 region is CASSQPPRGSGSRNEQFF. CDR3 DNA: TGCGCCAGCAGCCAACCACCCAGGGGTAGCGGGAGTAGAAATGAGCAGTTCTTC.

This sequence joins TRBV2 and TRBJ2-5, with D unclear. The V gene's germline CDR1 is SNHLY and CDR2 FYNNEI. The CDR3 is 12 residues long. V was clipped by 6 bases and J by 2 bases, with 7 bases between them. CDR3 sequence reads: CASRIPQETQYF. In DNA, the CDR3 is TGTGCCAGCAGAATCCCACAAGAGACCCAGTACTTC.

The chain links TRBV9 to TRBJ1-5; tentative D call: TRBD1 (5 bases). The ends were cut back, 1 base at V and 1 base at J, with 9 bases in the middle. Looked up from germline, CDR1 is SGDLS and CDR2 is YYNGEE. This CDR3 has 15 residues. The CDR3 DNA reads as TGTGCCAGCAGCGTATCGGGGGGGAGCAATCAGCCCCAGCATTTT. Protein: CASSVSGGSNQPQHF.

CDR3 amino acids: CASSQNSGNTIYF. DNA of the CDR3: TGTGCCAGCAGCCAAAACTCTGGAAACACCATATATTTT. The chain recombines TRBV2 with TRBJ1-3; D remains unclear. This CDR3 is 13 amino acids long. V dropped 6 bases and J dropped 0 bases, with 6 bases sitting between them. The germline gives CDR1 SNHLY, CDR2 FYNNEI.

This chain connects TRBV5-8 to TRBJ2-1, with D possibly being TRBD2 (6 bases). Germline CDR1 is SGHTS and CDR2 is YDEGEE. V was trimmed by 4 bases and J by 4 bases, leaving 12 bases between them. The CDR3 contains 14 residues. CDR3 amino acids: CASSTGGKYNEQFF. The CDR3 DNA is TGTGCCAGCAGCACTGGGGGGAAATACAATGAGCAGTTCTTC.

This clone was observed a single time. This chain connects TRBV11-2 to TRBJ2-7; D may be TRBD2 (7 bases). V was pared by 4 bases and J by 3 bases, with 19 bases between. The CDR3 extends over 16 amino acids. Germline V lookup: CDR1 SGHAT, CDR2 FQNNGV. CDR3 amino acids: CASSSAGAGSYYEQYF. The DNA for the CDR3 is TGTGCCAGCAGCTCGGCGGGGGCAGGGTCATACTACGAGCAGTACTTC.

V is TRBV4-2 and J is TRBJ1-5; no clear D. V was pared by 0 bases and J by 9 bases, with 15 bases between. From germline, CDR1 is LGHNA and CDR2 YNFKEQ. The CDR3 contains 15 residues. The CDR3 DNA reads TGTGCCAGCAGCCAAGATACGGCTCCCGAGGGGCCCCAGCATTTT. Amino acid sequence: CASSQDTAPEGPQHF.

This clone has at least ten counts. The J gene is TRBJ1-5, the V gene TRBV19; the D gene is possibly TRBD1 (5 bases). Trimming left V 0 bases short and J 7 bases short, with 13 bases between. In germline, CDR1 is LNHDA, CDR2 SQIVND (reference sequence). This CDR3 comprises 15 residues. For the CDR3, the DNA is TGTGCCAGTAGTATAGACAGGGTAGATGGCCAGCCCCAGCATTTT. Protein sequence: CASSIDRVDGQPQHF.

The V gene is TRBV27, the J gene TRBJ2-7; 9 nucleotides align to TRBD1. The CDR3 consists of 15 residues. J gave up 2 bases and V 3 bases, and 5 bases lay outside the gene matches. The germline CDR1 and CDR2 sequences are MNHEY and SMNVEV (reference sequence). As DNA, the CDR3 is TGTGCCAGCAGTTTTTACGGGACAGGGACCTACGAGCAGTACTTC. It translates to CASSFYGTGTYEQYF.

The V and J genes are TRBV5-1 and TRBJ2-7; TRBD1 agrees at 7 bases. V gave up 4 bases and J gave up 2 bases; unmatched junction bases: 6. The CDR3 covers 14 residues. Germline lookup yields CDR1 SGHRS and CDR2 YFSETQ. For the CDR3, the DNA is TGCGCCAGCAGCGCAAGACAGGGAACCTACGAGCAGTACTTC. Translating it yields CASSARQGTYEQYF.

This clone was observed a handful of times. The chain links TRBV2 to TRBJ1-5; the D gene is possibly TRBD1 (5 bases). The CDR3 is 13 amino acids. Looked up from germline, CDR1 is SNHLY and CDR2 is FYNNEI. V lost 8 bases and J lost 0, with 8 bases in between. For the CDR3, the DNA is TGTGCCAGCGGGGGGGATAGCAATCAGCCCCAGCATTTT. The encoded protein is CASGGDSNQPQHF.

The chain is built from TRBV19 and TRBJ2-1; D might be TRBD1 (5 bases). Between the trimmed V and J ends, which lost 7 bases and 4 bases, there was a span of 11 bases. This CDR3 has 13 residues. The germline gives CDR1 LNHDA, CDR2 SQIVND (reference sequence). The CDR3 nucleotides read TGTGCCAGTAAGGGGCTTGCTTACAATGAGCAGTTCTTC. Protein sequence: CASKGLAYNEQFF.

This clone was recorded a few times. The V gene is TRBV20-1, the J gene TRBJ1-2; D gene unclear. V lost 6 bases and J 1 base, leaving 6 bases between the germline ends. The CDR3 is 11 residues long. Germline V gene data show CDR1 as DFQATT and CDR2 as SNEGSKA (reference sequence). Here the CDR3 DNA reads TGCAGTGCCTCCTTTAACTATGGCTACACCTTC. Its translation: CSASFNYGYTF.

This chain's CDR3 is CASSQDRKGAERRYTF. The CDR3 nucleotides are TGTGCCAGCAGCCAAGATAGGAAGGGGGCGGAGCGGCGCTACACCTTC. This chain connects TRBV3-1 (or the pseudogene TRBV3-2) to TRBJ1-2, with TRBD1 matching over 7 bases. V shed 0 bases, J shed 9 bases, and the junction held 13 bases outside the gene matches. CDR1 is LGHDT, CDR2 YNNKEL, per germline (reference sequence). This CDR3 has 16 amino acids.

The chain combines TRBV6-6 with TRBJ1-2, with D possibly matching TRBD1 (6 bases). Germline V lookup: CDR1 MNHNY, CDR2 SVGAGI (reference sequence). The CDR3 extends over 15 amino acids. Trimming pared 4 bases from V and 6 bases from J, leaving 18 bases between. This CDR3 reads CASSLGTGQSDGYTF. Here the CDR3 DNA reads TGTGCCAGCAGTTTGGGAACCGGACAGTCAGATGGCTACACCTTC.

The chain joins TRBV10-3 to TRBJ1-2, with D possibly matching TRBD1 (6 bases). CDR3 length: 13 residues. CDR1 ENHRY and CDR2 SYGVKD come from the germline V gene. V lost 6 bases to trimming and J lost 4 bases, with 12 bases between them. This CDR3 is CAISRDNFYGYTF. As DNA, the CDR3 is TGTGCCATCAGCCGGGACAACTTCTATGGCTACACCTTC.

The rearrangement uses TRBV7-3 and TRBJ1-4, with a possible D match to TRBD1 (5 bases). The germline CDR1 and CDR2 sequences are SGHTA and FQGTGA. CDR3 size: 13 residues. Trimming cost V 5 bases and J 4 bases, with 8 bases left between them. Here the CDR3 reads CASSPTVNEKLFF. The CDR3 region has the DNA TGTGCCAGCAGCCCGACAGTTAATGAAAAACTGTTTTTT.

The chain carries TRBV6-5 and TRBJ1-1, with 7 bases fitting TRBD1. The CDR3 covers 13 residues. J lost 11 bases, V lost 5 bases, and 11 bases had no gene match. Germline V gives CDR1 MNHEY, CDR2 SVGAGI. The DNA for the CDR3 is TGTGCCAGCAGTACTTGGGCTACAGGGGACGCTTTCTTT. Translating gives CASSTWATGDAFF.

This clone was seen at least ten times. J is TRBJ2-1 and V is TRBV7-6; D remains ambiguous. CDR3 length: 13 amino acids. V lost 6 bases, J lost 6 bases, and 12 bases lay in between. The V gene's germline CDR1 is SGHVS and CDR2 FNYEAQ. The CDR3 loop reads CASRPTAINEQFF. The CDR3 bases are TGTGCCAGCAGACCCACTGCTATCAATGAGCAGTTCTTC.

This rearrangement joins TRBV28 to TRBJ1-5; 7 bases are shared with TRBD1. V lost 6 bases to trimming and J lost 1 base; unmatched junction nucleotides: 9. The CDR3 is 16 residues long. Germline CDR1 MDHEN, CDR2 SYDVKM. CDR3 DNA: TGTGCCAGCAGCAAAAACAGGGGAAGCAGCAATCAGCCCCAGCATTTT. Translated: CASSKNRGSSNQPQHF. Full variable domain (rest looked up from reference TRBV28 and TRBJ1-5): DVKVTQSSRYLVKRTGEKVFLECVQDMDHENMFWYRQDPGLGLRLIYFSYDVKMKEKGDIPEGYSVSREKKERFSLILESASTNQTSMYLCASSKNRGSSNQPQHFGDGTRLSIL.

This rearrangement joins TRBV6-5 to TRBJ1-2, with D unclear. CDR3 length equals 13 residues. CDR1 MNHEY and CDR2 SVGAGI come from the germline V gene. Deletions cut 6 bases from V and 1 base from J, with 9 bases between. CDR3 DNA: TGTGCCAGCAGCCCCGGGAGTAACTATGGCTACACCTTC. Its protein is CASSPGSNYGYTF.